The 3 T cell receptor beta chains in this list originate from one sample, sequenced in a study of blood T cell repertoires in COVID-19. TCRdb's copy holds only in-frame clones and misses some; the assay was immunoSEQ multiplex PCR. The sample has some 160,000 clones; 85% to 90% are singletons. Sequencing was performed on peripheral blood. These receptors came from a woman aged 80 or older with COVID-19, enrolled during active disease.

The chain links TRBV14 to TRBJ2-7, with TRBD2 matching 10 bases. The CDR3 covers 16 residues. The germline CDR1 and CDR2 sequences are SGHDN and FVKESK. The V and J ends lost 3 bases and 2 bases, in that order; junction bases with no gene match: 7. CDR3 coding DNA: TGTGCCAGCAGCCAGTCTAGCGGGAGTTCTACCTACGAGCAGTACTTC. Its protein is CASSQSSGSSTYEQYF.

The chain joins TRBV19 to TRBJ1-5; 7 nucleotides match TRBD1. This CDR3 has 14 amino acids. Germline CDR1 reads LNHDA; CDR2 reads SQIVND (reference sequence). V dropped 5 bases and J dropped 7; count of bases not matched to a gene: 8. DNA of the CDR3: TGTGCCAGTAGTCTCCTAGGGGGCCGACAGCCCCAGCATTTT. Translation gives CASSLLGGRQPQHF.

The gene calls are TRBV29-1 and TRBJ1-1; no reliable D call. CDR1 is SQVTM and CDR2 is ANQGSEA in the germline V gene. The V end lost 5 bases, the J end lost 4 bases, and 17 bases lay between the germline ends. The CDR3 extends over 14 amino acids. CDR3 sequence (DNA): TGCAGCGTTTCTCCCAGAGGGCTGGCCACTGAAGCTTTCTTT. It translates to CSVSPRGLATEAFF.